Listed below are T cell receptor beta chains from one sample, sequenced in a study of blood T cell repertoires in COVID-19. Only in-frame clones appear in the TCRdb table, and some are missing; sequencing was by immunoSEQ multiplex PCR. The data hold about 270,000 clones, with around 90% observed a single time. Sequences were obtained from PBMCs or T cells enriched from blood (not recorded which). These receptors came from a middle-aged man who had been exposed to COVID-19. CDR3s include the opening cysteine and the closing phenylalanine or tryptophan. A D gene is named only where the DNA matches it firmly. Some rows mark clone size as missing; the rest say once, few, many or name a class of expanded clone.

j_call: TRBJ1-1
clone_size: few
d_call: -
v_call: TRBV5-1
cdr3_aa: CASSFSTGVTEAFF
cdr3_nt: TGCGCCAGCAGCTTCAGTACGGGGGTCACTGAAGCTTTCTTT

j_call: TRBJ1-5
clone_size: -
d_call: -
v_call: TRBV7-9
cdr3_aa: CASSLALGGTYSNQPQHF
cdr3_nt: TGTGCCAGCAGCTTAGCCTTGGGAGGGACATATAGCAATCAGCCCCAGCATTTT

j_call: TRBJ1-5
clone_size: -
d_call: -
v_call: TRBV19
cdr3_aa: CASSLREHQPQHF
cdr3_nt: TGTGCCAGTAGTTTACGGGAACATCAGCCCCAGCATTTT

j_call: TRBJ1-2
clone_size: -
d_call: TRBD1
v_call: TRBV28
cdr3_aa: CANSQGDYGYTF
cdr3_nt: TGTGCCAACTCACAGGGGGACTATGGCTACACCTTC

j_call: TRBJ1-1
clone_size: -
d_call: -
v_call: TRBV29-1
cdr3_aa: CSVEGQRDTEAFF
cdr3_nt: TGCAGCGTTGAAGGGCAGAGGGACACTGAAGCTTTCTTT

j_call: TRBJ2-5
clone_size: -
d_call: TRBD2
v_call: TRBV24-1
cdr3_aa: CATSDRTRTQETQYF
cdr3_nt: TGTGCCACCAGTGACCGGACTAGAACCCAAGAGACCCAGTACTTC

j_call: TRBJ2-7
clone_size: once
d_call: TRBD1
v_call: TRBV28
cdr3_aa: CASIGTGSYEQYF
cdr3_nt: TGTGCCAGCATTGGGACAGGCTCCTACGAGCAGTACTTC

j_call: TRBJ1-2
clone_size: -
d_call: -
v_call: TRBV7-2
cdr3_aa: CASSLAENYGYTF
cdr3_nt: TGTGCCAGCAGCTTAGCTGAGAACTATGGCTACACCTTC

j_call: TRBJ2-3
clone_size: once
d_call: -
v_call: TRBV18
cdr3_aa: CASSSARPGVTDTQYF
cdr3_nt: TGTGCCAGCTCATCAGCCCGCCCGGGAGTCACAGATACGCAGTATTTT

j_call: TRBJ2-1
clone_size: -
d_call: TRBD2
v_call: TRBV15
cdr3_aa: CATSTGLAGLSNEQFF
cdr3_nt: TGTGCCACCAGTACGGGACTAGCGGGACTAAGCAATGAGCAGTTCTTC

j_call: TRBJ1-5
clone_size: -
d_call: -
v_call: TRBV27
cdr3_aa: CASSLRTEPNQPQHF
cdr3_nt: TGTGCCAGCAGTTTACGGACAGAGCCCAATCAGCCCCAGCATTTT

j_call: TRBJ1-6
clone_size: -
d_call: -
v_call: TRBV28
cdr3_aa: CASSSGSQVPPSPLHF
cdr3_nt: TGTGCCAGCAGTTCCGGGAGCCAGGTACCCCCCTCACCCCTCCACTTT

j_call: TRBJ1-1
clone_size: -
d_call: -
v_call: TRBV4-3
cdr3_aa: CASSQERDIFTEAFF
cdr3_nt: TGCGCCAGCAGCCAAGAAAGGGACATCTTCACTGAAGCTTTCTTT

j_call: TRBJ1-1
clone_size: -
d_call: TRBD1
v_call: TRBV3-1/TRBV3-2
cdr3_aa: CASSNRGNTEAFF
cdr3_nt: TGTGCCAGCAGCAACAGGGGGAACACTGAAGCTTTCTTT

j_call: TRBJ2-1
clone_size: -
d_call: -
v_call: TRBV5-1
cdr3_aa: CASSSSSGQFF
cdr3_nt: TGCGCCAGCAGCTCGAGTTCAGGGCAGTTCTTC

j_call: TRBJ1-1
clone_size: -
d_call: TRBD1
v_call: TRBV19
cdr3_aa: CASSIIGGWTEAFF
cdr3_nt: TGTGCCAGTAGTATTATAGGGGGCTGGACTGAAGCTTTCTTT

j_call: TRBJ2-1
clone_size: -
d_call: TRBD2
v_call: TRBV30
cdr3_aa: CAWSAKLGRGEQFF
cdr3_nt: TGTGCCTGGAGTGCAAAGCTCGGGAGGGGAGAGCAGTTCTTC

j_call: TRBJ1-6
clone_size: -
d_call: TRBD1
v_call: TRBV28
cdr3_aa: CASSDLGGTGGSPLHF
cdr3_nt: TGTGCCAGCAGCGACTTAGGAGGGACAGGGGGTTCACCCCTCCACTTT

j_call: TRBJ2-7
clone_size: -
d_call: -
v_call: TRBV7-2
cdr3_aa: CASSHDRAYEQYF
cdr3_nt: TGTGCCAGCAGCCATGACAGAGCCTACGAGCAGTACTTC

j_call: TRBJ1-2
clone_size: -
d_call: TRBD1
v_call: TRBV5-5
cdr3_aa: CASSLAGGFNYGYTF
cdr3_nt: TGTGCCAGCAGCCTGGCAGGGGGGTTTAACTATGGCTACACCTTC

j_call: TRBJ2-5
clone_size: -
d_call: TRBD1
v_call: TRBV28
cdr3_aa: CASSMDRGQETQYF
cdr3_nt: TGTGCCAGCAGTATGGACAGGGGTCAAGAGACCCAGTACTTC

j_call: TRBJ1-2
clone_size: -
d_call: -
v_call: TRBV30
cdr3_aa: CAWSTGRGYYGYTF
cdr3_nt: TGTGCCTGGTCAACAGGGAGGGGGTACTATGGCTACACCTTC

j_call: TRBJ1-4
clone_size: -
d_call: -
v_call: TRBV9
cdr3_aa: CASSPTRTAATNEKLFF
cdr3_nt: TGTGCCAGCAGCCCGACTAGGACGGCAGCAACTAATGAAAAACTGTTTTTT

j_call: TRBJ1-5
clone_size: -
d_call: -
v_call: TRBV6-5
cdr3_aa: CASSRGESNQPQHF
cdr3_nt: TGTGCCAGCAGCAGGGGAGAGAGCAATCAGCCCCAGCATTTT

j_call: TRBJ1-1
clone_size: -
d_call: -
v_call: TRBV7-9
cdr3_aa: CASSFSRPGGMNTEAFF
cdr3_nt: TGTGCCAGCAGCTTCTCCCGCCCGGGGGGAATGAACACTGAAGCTTTCTTT

j_call: TRBJ2-2
clone_size: -
d_call: TRBD2
v_call: TRBV9
cdr3_aa: CASSVGAGLAGNTGELFF
cdr3_nt: TGTGCCAGCAGCGTAGGGGCGGGACTAGCGGGAAATACCGGGGAGCTGTTTTTT

j_call: TRBJ2-1
clone_size: -
d_call: TRBD2
v_call: TRBV3-1/TRBV3-2
cdr3_aa: CASSQGLPNEQFF
cdr3_nt: TGTGCCAGCAGCCAGGGACTACCCAATGAGCAGTTCTTC

j_call: TRBJ2-7
clone_size: -
d_call: TRBD2
v_call: TRBV28
cdr3_aa: CASSLLLAGTYEQYF
cdr3_nt: TGTGCCAGCAGTTTACTTCTAGCGGGGACCTACGAGCAGTACTTC

j_call: TRBJ2-7
clone_size: -
d_call: -
v_call: TRBV5-1
cdr3_aa: CASTTPANPYEQYF
cdr3_nt: TGCGCCAGCACCACACCCGCAAACCCCTACGAGCAGTACTTC

j_call: TRBJ2-5
clone_size: -
d_call: -
v_call: TRBV15
cdr3_aa: CATSRLAGTQETQYF
cdr3_nt: TGTGCCACCAGCAGGTTGGCCGGGACACAAGAGACCCAGTACTTC

j_call: TRBJ1-5
clone_size: -
d_call: -
v_call: TRBV4-2
cdr3_aa: CASSQEYRVDGRTPQHF
cdr3_nt: TGTGCCAGCAGCCAAGAATACAGGGTTGACGGGAGGACGCCCCAGCATTTT

j_call: TRBJ1-1
clone_size: -
d_call: TRBD1
v_call: TRBV7-6
cdr3_aa: CASTPPRTGVLHTEAFF
cdr3_nt: TGTGCCAGCACCCCCCCCAGGACAGGGGTCCTGCACACTGAAGCTTTCTTT

j_call: TRBJ2-7
clone_size: -
d_call: -
v_call: TRBV3-1/TRBV3-2
cdr3_aa: CASSQAGLEQYF
cdr3_nt: TGTGCCAGCAGCCAAGCAGGGCTCGAGCAGTACTTC

j_call: TRBJ1-1
clone_size: -
d_call: -
v_call: TRBV6-2/TRBV6-3
cdr3_aa: CASSSPGRGTEAFF
cdr3_nt: TGTGCCAGCAGTTCCCCGGGCAGGGGAACTGAAGCTTTCTTT

j_call: TRBJ2-1
clone_size: -
d_call: TRBD2
v_call: TRBV9
cdr3_aa: CASSVAPGGGNEQFF
cdr3_nt: TGTGCCAGCAGCGTAGCCCCCGGCGGGGGCAATGAGCAGTTCTTC

j_call: TRBJ1-6
clone_size: -
d_call: TRBD1
v_call: TRBV5-5
cdr3_aa: CASNVQGERNSPLHF
cdr3_nt: TGTGCCAGCAACGTACAGGGGGAGAGGAATTCACCCCTCCACTTT

j_call: TRBJ2-3
clone_size: -
d_call: -
v_call: TRBV3-1/TRBV3-2
cdr3_aa: CASSQEGGASADTQYF
cdr3_nt: TGTGCCAGCAGCCAAGAAGGGGGGGCCAGCGCAGATACGCAGTATTTT

j_call: TRBJ2-7
clone_size: once
d_call: -
v_call: TRBV11-2
cdr3_aa: CASRLIGEQQYF
cdr3_nt: TGTGCCAGCAGGTTAATCGGTGAGCAGCAGTACTTC

j_call: TRBJ2-6
clone_size: -
d_call: -
v_call: TRBV19
cdr3_aa: CASSMGHRSSGANVLTF
cdr3_nt: TGTGCCAGTAGTATGGGGCATCGGAGCTCTGGGGCCAACGTCCTGACTTTC

j_call: TRBJ2-5
clone_size: -
d_call: -
v_call: TRBV19
cdr3_aa: CASSITPQAKETQYF
cdr3_nt: TGTGCCAGTAGTATAACTCCCCAGGCCAAAGAGACCCAGTACTTC

j_call: TRBJ1-5
clone_size: -
d_call: -
v_call: TRBV19
cdr3_aa: CASSLQGNQPQHF
cdr3_nt: TGTGCCAGTAGTTTACAGGGCAATCAGCCCCAGCATTTT

j_call: TRBJ1-2
clone_size: -
d_call: TRBD1
v_call: TRBV19
cdr3_aa: CASSIPGTVYGYTF
cdr3_nt: TGTGCCAGTAGTATCCCCGGGACAGTTTATGGCTACACCTTC

j_call: TRBJ1-2
clone_size: -
d_call: TRBD1
v_call: TRBV6-2/TRBV6-3
cdr3_aa: CASSSNHGQGNYGYTF
cdr3_nt: TGTGCCAGCAGTAGTAACCATGGACAGGGTAACTATGGCTACACCTTC

j_call: TRBJ2-1
clone_size: -
d_call: TRBD2
v_call: TRBV9
cdr3_aa: CASSVSRTSGSGNEQFF
cdr3_nt: TGTGCCAGCAGCGTTTCTAGGACTAGCGGGAGTGGGAATGAGCAGTTCTTC

j_call: TRBJ2-5
clone_size: -
d_call: TRBD1
v_call: TRBV27
cdr3_aa: CASRKFLTGAKEETQYF
cdr3_nt: TGTGCCAGCAGAAAGTTTCTGACAGGGGCTAAAGAAGAGACCCAGTACTTC

j_call: TRBJ1-2
clone_size: once
d_call: TRBD1
v_call: TRBV6-5
cdr3_aa: CASSSGTGGVNYGYTF
cdr3_nt: TGTGCCAGCAGTTCCGGGACAGGGGGTGTTAACTATGGCTACACCTTC

j_call: TRBJ2-7
clone_size: -
d_call: -
v_call: TRBV2
cdr3_aa: CASISFVGREQYF
cdr3_nt: TGTGCCAGCATTAGTTTCGTGGGCAGGGAGCAGTACTTC

j_call: TRBJ2-3
clone_size: -
d_call: TRBD2
v_call: TRBV19
cdr3_aa: CASSPGRSGRVYTDTQYF
cdr3_nt: TGTGCCAGTAGTCCAGGGAGGAGCGGGAGGGTCTACACAGATACGCAGTATTTT

j_call: TRBJ2-7
clone_size: -
d_call: -
v_call: TRBV19
cdr3_aa: CASSHRDTTYEQYF
cdr3_nt: TGTGCCAGTAGCCACCGGGACACTACCTACGAGCAGTACTTC

j_call: TRBJ2-2
clone_size: -
d_call: -
v_call: TRBV7-9
cdr3_aa: CASRPRVAGELFF
cdr3_nt: TGTGCCAGCAGGCCCAGGGTGGCCGGGGAGCTGTTTTTT

j_call: TRBJ2-2
clone_size: -
d_call: -
v_call: TRBV29-1
cdr3_aa: CSVDFSSHTGELFF
cdr3_nt: TGCAGCGTTGACTTCAGTTCCCACACCGGGGAGCTGTTTTTT

j_call: TRBJ2-7
clone_size: -
d_call: -
v_call: TRBV3-1/TRBV3-2
cdr3_aa: CASGGVDRGFYEQYF
cdr3_nt: TGTGCCAGCGGGGGGGTAGACAGGGGATTCTACGAGCAGTACTTC

j_call: TRBJ1-1
clone_size: -
d_call: -
v_call: TRBV30
cdr3_aa: CAWSYRGNTEAFF
cdr3_nt: TGTGCCTGGAGTTATAGGGGTAACACTGAAGCTTTCTTT

j_call: TRBJ1-1
clone_size: -
d_call: -
v_call: TRBV4-1
cdr3_aa: CASSQVYQNTEAFF
cdr3_nt: TGCGCCAGCAGCCAAGTCTACCAGAACACTGAAGCTTTCTTT

j_call: TRBJ2-1
clone_size: -
d_call: TRBD2
v_call: TRBV27
cdr3_aa: CASSPTRLAVNEQFF
cdr3_nt: TGTGCCAGCAGTCCAACTAGACTAGCGGTTAATGAGCAGTTCTTC

j_call: TRBJ1-2
clone_size: -
d_call: -
v_call: TRBV3-1/TRBV3-2
cdr3_aa: CASKGDVDYGYTF
cdr3_nt: TGTGCCAGCAAGGGGGATGTGGACTATGGCTACACCTTC

j_call: TRBJ2-1
clone_size: -
d_call: -
v_call: TRBV5-6
cdr3_aa: CASEEPSYNEQFF
cdr3_nt: TGTGCCAGCGAGGAACCCAGCTACAATGAGCAGTTCTTC

j_call: TRBJ2-7
clone_size: -
d_call: -
v_call: TRBV28
cdr3_aa: CASSLFGEYEQYF
cdr3_nt: TGTGCCAGCAGTTTATTCGGAGAATACGAGCAGTACTTC

j_call: TRBJ2-3
clone_size: -
d_call: -
v_call: TRBV11-2
cdr3_aa: CASSLVLQVPSTDTQYF
cdr3_nt: TGTGCCAGCAGCTTAGTCCTCCAGGTTCCTAGCACAGATACGCAGTATTTT

j_call: TRBJ2-1
clone_size: -
d_call: TRBD2
v_call: TRBV5-4
cdr3_aa: CASSLGLAVSSYNEQFF
cdr3_nt: TGTGCCAGCAGCCTGGGACTAGCGGTGAGCTCCTACAATGAGCAGTTCTTC